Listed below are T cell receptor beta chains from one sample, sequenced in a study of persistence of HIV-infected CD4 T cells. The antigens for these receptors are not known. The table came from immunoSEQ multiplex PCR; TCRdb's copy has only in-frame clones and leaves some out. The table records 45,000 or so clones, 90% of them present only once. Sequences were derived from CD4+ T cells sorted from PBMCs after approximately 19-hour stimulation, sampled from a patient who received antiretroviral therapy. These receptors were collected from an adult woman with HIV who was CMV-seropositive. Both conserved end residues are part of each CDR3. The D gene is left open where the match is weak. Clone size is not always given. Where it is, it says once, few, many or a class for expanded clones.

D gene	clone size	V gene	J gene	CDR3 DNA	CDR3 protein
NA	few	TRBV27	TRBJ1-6	TGTGCCAGCACCACCAGAGCTATCTATAATTCACCCCTCCACTTT	CASTTRAIYNSPLHF
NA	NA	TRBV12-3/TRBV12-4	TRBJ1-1	TGTGCCAGCAGTTTCGCTAACACTGAAGCTTTCTTT	CASSFANTEAFF
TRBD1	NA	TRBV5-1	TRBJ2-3	TGCGCCAGCAGCTTACAGGGGTCAGGCACAGATACGCAGTATTTT	CASSLQGSGTDTQYF
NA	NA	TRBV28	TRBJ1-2	TGTGCCAGTAGGACGGGCTATGGCTACACCTTC	CASRTGYGYTF
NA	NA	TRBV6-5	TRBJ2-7	TGTGCCAGCTCCGGGGATCTACACGAGCAGTACTTC	CASSGDLHEQYF
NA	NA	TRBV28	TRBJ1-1	TGTGCCACTGGGTCTTACACTGAAGCTTTCTTT	CATGSYTEAFF
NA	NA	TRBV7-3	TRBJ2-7	TGTGCCAGCACCTTAACGGGTGACAGGGAGGACGAGCAGTACTTC	CASTLTGDREDEQYF
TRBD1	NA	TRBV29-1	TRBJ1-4	TGCAGCGTAGGGGACAGGGGTGGAGCAGCAACTAATGAAAAACTGTTTTTT	CSVGDRGGAATNEKLFF
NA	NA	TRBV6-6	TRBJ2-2	TGTGCCAGCAGTTACTCTGTGGGAACCGGGGAGCTGTTTTTT	CASSYSVGTGELFF
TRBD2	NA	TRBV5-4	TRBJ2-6	TGTGCCAGCAGTCCCGGGACTAGCGGGGGACCTGGTTCTGGGGCCAACGTCCTGACTTTC	CASSPGTSGGPGSGANVLTF
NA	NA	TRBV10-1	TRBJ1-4	TGCGCCAGCAGTGAAGGGACGAGTGAAAAACTGTTTTTT	CASSEGTSEKLFF
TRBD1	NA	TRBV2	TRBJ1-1	TGTGCCAGCAGGAACCCGCAGGGGGCAAGCACTGAAGCTTTCTTT	CASRNPQGASTEAFF
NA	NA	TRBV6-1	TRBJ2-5	TGTGCCAGCAGTGAAGGGAGGAGTAACCAAGAGACCCAGTACTTC	CASSEGRSNQETQYF
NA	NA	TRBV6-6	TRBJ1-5	TGTGCCAGCAGTTACTCGAGTAGGGACCATCAGCCCCAGCATTTT	CASSYSSRDHQPQHF
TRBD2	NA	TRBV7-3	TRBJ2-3	TGTGCCAGCAGCGGGGCGGGAGCCTCCACAGATACGCAGTATTTT	CASSGAGASTDTQYF
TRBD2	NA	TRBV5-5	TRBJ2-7	TGTGCCAGCAGCCGAGCGGGAGGGCCTGGGTACGAGCAGTACTTC	CASSRAGGPGYEQYF
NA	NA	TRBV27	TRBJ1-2	TGTGCCAGCAGTTCCACGGGGAAGTTCAACTATGGCTACACCTTC	CASSSTGKFNYGYTF
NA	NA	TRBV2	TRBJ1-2	TGTGCCACCACGGAGGGTTTTTACTATGGCTACACCTTC	CATTEGFYYGYTF
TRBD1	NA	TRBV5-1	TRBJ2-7	TGCGCCAGCAGCTTGGGACAGGGGGCGCCCCACGAGCAGTACTTC	CASSLGQGAPHEQYF
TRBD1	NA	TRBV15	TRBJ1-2	TGTGCCACCAGCAGCGGGGAAGGAAGACGACAGGGAGAATACTATGGCTACACCTTC	CATSSGEGRRQGEYYGYTF
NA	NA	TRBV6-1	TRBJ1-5	TGTGCCAGCAGTGACATTAGCAATCAGCCCCAGCATTTT	CASSDISNQPQHF
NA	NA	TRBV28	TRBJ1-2	TGTGCCAGCAGTTTTCACGGTAACTATGGCTACACCTTC	CASSFHGNYGYTF
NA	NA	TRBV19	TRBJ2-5	TGTGCCAGTAGTATCGGAGCGCCCCAAGAGACCCAGTACTTC	CASSIGAPQETQYF
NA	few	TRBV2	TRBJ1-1	TGTGCCAGCAGGGCTGACAGACGGAACACTGAAGCTTTCTTT	CASRADRRNTEAFF
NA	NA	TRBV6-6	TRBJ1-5	TGTGCCAGCAGTTACCTGGCCCTTAATCAGCCCCAGCATTTT	CASSYLALNQPQHF
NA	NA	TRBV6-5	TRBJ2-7	TGTGCCAGCAGCCTGGGGAATTTTCCCTACGAGCAGTACTTC	CASSLGNFPYEQYF
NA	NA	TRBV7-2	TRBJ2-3	TGTGCCAGCAGCTTCGTGGGGGGCGGGGCGCGCACAGATACGCAGTATTTT	CASSFVGGGARTDTQYF
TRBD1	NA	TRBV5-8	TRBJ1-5	TGTGCCAGCAGCTTGCCTCAGGGGGCTGGGGATCAGCCCCAGCATTTT	CASSLPQGAGDQPQHF
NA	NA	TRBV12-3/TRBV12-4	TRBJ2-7	TGTGCCAGCGGCCGGGGGAACGAGCAGTACTTC	CASGRGNEQYF
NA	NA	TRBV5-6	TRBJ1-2	TGTGCCAGCAGCTTGCCCCTACTGAACCTTAACTATGGCTACACCTTC	CASSLPLLNLNYGYTF
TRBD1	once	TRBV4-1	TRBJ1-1	TGCGCCAGCAGCCAAGATCGGAGGGGGCAGGGCAGGGCTGAAGCTTTCTTT	CASSQDRRGQGRAEAFF
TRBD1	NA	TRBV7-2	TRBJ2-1	TGTGCCAGCAGCTTTAGGGCCCAGGGGGACAATGAGCAGTTCTTC	CASSFRAQGDNEQFF
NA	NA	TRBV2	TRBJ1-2	TGTGCCAGCAGTGACCGGTTGGGGGTCGGTGGCTACACCTTC	CASSDRLGVGGYTF
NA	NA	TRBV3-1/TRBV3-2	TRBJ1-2	TGTGCCAGCAGCCAGGGGGACTATGGCTACACCTTC	CASSQGDYGYTF
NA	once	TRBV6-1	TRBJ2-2	TGTGCCAGCAGTGAAGGAAGCGCGGCCACCGGGGAGCTGTTTTTT	CASSEGSAATGELFF
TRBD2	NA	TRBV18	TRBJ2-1	TGTGCCAGCTCACTGGGGACTAGCGGGTTGTCCTACAATGAGCAGTTCTTC	CASSLGTSGLSYNEQFF
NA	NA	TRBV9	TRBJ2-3	TGTGCCAGCAGCGTAGTCGCCTCAGATACGCAGTATTTT	CASSVVASDTQYF
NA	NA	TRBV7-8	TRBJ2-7	TGTGCCAGCAGCCCAGGGAGCAGGGAAACCTACGAGCAGTACTTC	CASSPGSRETYEQYF
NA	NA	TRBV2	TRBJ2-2	TGTGCCAGCAGTGATTCTAACACCGGGGAGCTGTTTTTT	CASSDSNTGELFF
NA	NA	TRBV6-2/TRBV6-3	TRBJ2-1	TGTGCCAGCAGTTACACTAGCCCTCACAATGAGCAGTTCTTC	CASSYTSPHNEQFF
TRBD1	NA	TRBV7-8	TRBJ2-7	TGTGCCAGTCGGGACAGGGCCTACGAGCAGTACTTC	CASRDRAYEQYF
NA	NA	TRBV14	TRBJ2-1	TGTGCCAGCAGCCAAGATCGCATTGGCCAGGGAGGTGAGCAGTTCTTC	CASSQDRIGQGGEQFF
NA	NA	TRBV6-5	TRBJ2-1	TGTGCCAGGGGGTTGTGGGCCTCCTACAATGAGCAGTTCTTC	CARGLWASYNEQFF
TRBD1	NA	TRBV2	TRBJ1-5	TGTGCCAGCAATCCAGGACAGGGACGGGGTTATCAGCCCCAGCATTTT	CASNPGQGRGYQPQHF
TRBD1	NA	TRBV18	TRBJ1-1	TGTGCCAGCTCAGCGGACAGGGCAGGGACTGAAGCTTTCTTT	CASSADRAGTEAFF
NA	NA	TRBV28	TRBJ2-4	TGTGCCAGCAGTTTAGGGGATGTACTAGCCAAAAACATTCAGTACTTC	CASSLGDVLAKNIQYF
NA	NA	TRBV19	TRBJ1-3	TGTGCCAGTGGATACAACGGAAACACCATATATTTT	CASGYNGNTIYF
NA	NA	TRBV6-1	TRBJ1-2	TGTGCCAGCAGTGAAGGGACCGGGGGAGGTGGCTACACCTTC	CASSEGTGGGGYTF
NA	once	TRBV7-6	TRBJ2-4	TGTGCCAGCAGCTTAGGTTCCGGTCTAGCCAAAAACATTCAGTACTTC	CASSLGSGLAKNIQYF
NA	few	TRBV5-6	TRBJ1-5	TGTGCCAGCAGTTGGAGGGCTAGCAATCAGCCCCAGCATTTT	CASSWRASNQPQHF